The 5 T cell receptor beta chains below come from one sample, sequenced in a study of blood T cell repertoires in COVID-19. Some clones are missing from TCRdb's copy, which holds only in-frame ones; the method was immunoSEQ multiplex PCR. Found here are about 310,000 clones, approximately 91% of them singletons; the top ten hold approximately 8.8%. Sequencing was carried out using PBMCs or T cells enriched from blood (not recorded which). These TCRs come from a woman in her thirties or forties who had recovered from COVID-19.

The chain links TRBV7-6 to TRBJ2-5; possibly TRBD2 for D (5 bases). The CDR3 is 14 amino acids. Trimming stripped 1 base from V and 2 bases from J, with 8 bases between. Germline V gives CDR1 SGHVS, CDR2 FNYEAQ. The CDR3 reads CASSLGGVQETQYF. As DNA, the CDR3 is TGTGCCAGCAGCTTAGGGGGAGTTCAAGAGACCCAGTACTTC. Complete variable domain (other parts from reference TRBV7-6 and TRBJ2-5): GAGVSQSPRYKVTKRGQDVALRCDPISGHVSLYWYRQALGQGPEFLTYFNYEAQQDKSGLPNDRFSAERPEGSISTLTIQRTEQRDSAMYRCASSLGGVQETQYFGPGTRLLVL.

This clone was observed a handful of times. The rearrangement links TRBV7-2 to TRBJ2-7; 11 bases match TRBD1. Germline CDR1 and CDR2: SGHTA and FQGNSA. The CDR3 totals 15 residues. V trimming: 5 bases; J trimming: 4 bases; junction bases outside the gene matches: 7. CDR3 bases: TGTGCCAGCAGCGTAGGACAGGGGGCGGAGTACGAGCAGTACTTC. Its translation: CASSVGQGAEYEQYF. Full variable domain (missing parts from reference TRBV7-2 and TRBJ2-7): GAGVSQSPSNKVTEKGKDVELRCDPISGHTALYWYRQSLGQGLEFLIYFQGNSAPDKSGLPSDRFSAERTGGSVSTLTIQRTQQEDSAVYLCASSVGQGAEYEQYFGPGTRLTVT.

A word on this clone: This sample includes further DNA sequences coding for the same CDR3. The rearrangement uses TRBV9 and TRBJ1-2; D not certain. V dropped 0 bases and J dropped 5 bases, with 8 bases sitting between them. The germline gives CDR1 SGDLS, CDR2 YYNGEE. The CDR3 covers 13 residues. CDR3: CASSVGAGYGYTF. CDR3 nucleotide sequence: TGTGCCAGCAGCGTAGGAGCCGGTTATGGCTACACCTTC.

The chain is built from TRBV21-1 and TRBJ1-2. TRBV21-1 is classified as a pseudogene. This CDR3 is 14 amino acids long. The CDR3: CASNIREVPYGYTF. CDR3 in DNA: TGTGCCAGCAACATCCGGGAGGTGCCCTATGGCTACACCTTC.

V usage is TRBV27 and J usage is TRBJ1-1; D possibly corresponds to TRBD1 (6 bases). This CDR3 is 15 amino acids long. V lost 7 bases to trimming and J lost 3 bases, with 18 bases between them. From germline, CDR1 is MNHEY and CDR2 SMNVEV (reference sequence). CDR3 in DNA: TGTGCCAGCACCCTATTCCTGGACAGAGACACTGAAGCTTTCTTT. Protein product: CASTLFLDRDTEAFF.